These T cell receptor beta chains were read from a single sample in a study of shared clonotypes between healthy human individuals. Method: immunoSEQ multiplex PCR; TCRdb's copy keeps in-frame clones and lacks some. The sample lists 2 million to 2.5 million clones; 95% were seen once. The source material was naive CD4+ T cells sorted from blood. The receptor source for this set is a man younger than 35 in good health. CDR3s include the opening cysteine and the closing phenylalanine or tryptophan. The order of the fields is V gene, D gene, clone size, J gene, CDR3 protein, CDR3 DNA. D genes are given only for firm matches. Not all rows give a size; the values are once, few, many and, for expanded clones, a class.

TRBV6-4,-,-,TRBJ1-5,CASIPSRESRNQPQHF,TGTGCCAGCATCCCCTCGCGGGAAAGCCGCAATCAGCCCCAGCATTTT
TRBV28,-,-,TRBJ1-2,CASSWGMDNYGYTF,TGTGCCAGCAGTTGGGGTATGGACAACTATGGCTACACCTTC
TRBV10-3,-,once,TRBJ2-2,CATLTPANTGELFF,TGTGCCACGCTGACACCGGCGAACACCGGGGAGCTGTTTTTT
TRBV28,-,once,TRBJ2-3,CASSPTTDTQYF,TGTGCCAGCAGCCCTACCACAGATACGCAGTATTTT
TRBV4-1,-,-,TRBJ1-6,CASSQIGYNSPLHF,TGCGCCAGCAGCCAGATCGGCTATAATTCACCCCTCCACTTT
TRBV6-6,-,-,TRBJ2-7,CASIPGPTYEQYF,TGTGCCAGCATCCCGGGGCCGACCTACGAGCAGTACTTC
TRBV5-8,-,-,TRBJ1-6,CASPPGGRTNSPLHF,TGTGCCAGCCCCCCTGGCGGGAGGACGAATTCACCCCTCCACTTT
TRBV28,-,-,TRBJ1-2,CASSSSQGDYGYTF,TGTGCCAGCAGTTCCAGTCAGGGCGACTATGGCTACACCTTC
TRBV4-1,-,few,TRBJ2-7,CASSLKQGVEQYF,TGCGCCAGCAGCCTCAAACAGGGTGTCGAGCAGTACTTC
TRBV7-9,-,few,TRBJ1-5,CASSFALGQPQHF,TGTGCCAGCAGCTTCGCGCTCGGGCAGCCCCAGCATTTT
TRBV28,TRBD1,-,TRBJ2-1,CASSPLGTGGHEQFF,TGTGCCAGCAGTCCCCTGGGGACAGGGGGCCATGAGCAGTTCTTC
TRBV6-6,-,once,TRBJ1-2,CASSYSRVTPYGYTF,TGTGCCAGCAGTTACTCACGGGTAACTCCCTATGGCTACACCTTC
TRBV5-1,TRBD1,-,TRBJ2-2,CASSFMTGSNGELFF,TGCGCCAGCAGCTTTATGACAGGGAGTAACGGGGAGCTGTTTTTT
TRBV6-6,-,-,TRBJ1-6,CASSYYRVLPNSPLHF,TGTGCCAGCAGTTACTACAGGGTCCTGCCTAATTCACCCCTCCACTTT
TRBV7-2,TRBD2,-,TRBJ2-1,CASSLAGTSGNNEQFF,TGTGCCAGCAGCTTGGCCGGGACTAGCGGGAATAATGAGCAGTTCTTC
TRBV28,-,-,TRBJ2-7,CASSLFRGPYEQYF,TGTGCCAGCAGCCTGTTTCGGGGCCCCTACGAGCAGTACTTC
TRBV2,TRBD2,-,TRBJ2-3,CASRLGGLASTDTQYF,TGTGCCAGCAGGCTTGGGGGACTAGCTAGCACAGATACGCAGTATTTT
TRBV18,-,once,TRBJ1-2,CASSPEGYGYTF,TGTGCCAGCTCACCAGAGGGCTATGGCTACACCTTC
TRBV7-9,TRBD2,-,TRBJ2-5,CASSLGGTSPETQYF,TGTGCCAGCAGCTTAGGAGGGACTAGCCCAGAGACCCAGTACTTC
TRBV6-5,-,once,TRBJ2-1,CASKRGSYNEQFF,TGTGCCAGCAAAAGGGGGTCCTACAATGAGCAGTTCTTC
TRBV30,-,-,TRBJ2-2,CAWRMGPGELFF,TGTGCCTGGCGGATGGGTCCCGGGGAGCTGTTTTTT
TRBV6-5,-,-,TRBJ2-2,CASRNGRFTGELFF,TGTGCCAGCAGAAACGGACGGTTCACCGGGGAGCTGTTTTTT
TRBV4-1,-,-,TRBJ1-6,CASNLEKGNGSPLHF,TGCGCCAGCAACCTTGAGAAGGGGAATGGATCACCCCTCCACTTT
TRBV29-1,TRBD2,few,TRBJ2-1,CSVVFGTTMDEQFF,TGCAGCGTTGTATTTGGGACTACAATGGATGAGCAGTTCTTC
TRBV6-1,-,-,TRBJ1-6,CASSDGSYNSPLHF,TGTGCCAGCAGTGACGGCTCCTATAATTCACCCCTCCACTTT
TRBV6-6,TRBD2,-,TRBJ2-1,CASLAGGPGEQFF,TGTGCCAGCCTAGCGGGAGGGCCAGGTGAGCAGTTCTTC
TRBV30,-,-,TRBJ2-1,CAWRRYSAVFHEQFF,TGTGCCTGGAGGAGATACTCGGCCGTCTTCCATGAGCAGTTCTTC
TRBV21-1,-,-,TRBJ2-2,CANKQGALDGELFF,TGTGCCAACAAACAGGGGGCGCTGGACGGGGAGCTGTTTTTT
TRBV20-1,-,few,TRBJ1-1,CIWQRMTEAFF,TGCATCTGGCAGCGGATGACTGAAGCTTTCTTT
TRBV6-5,-,-,TRBJ2-7,CASSGEKQYF,TGTGCCAGCAGTGGGGAGAAGCAGTACTTC
TRBV7-9,TRBD1,-,TRBJ2-3,CASSLAGTGSDTQYF,TGTGCCAGCAGCTTAGCAGGGACAGGATCCGATACGCAGTATTTT
TRBV5-1,TRBD1,-,TRBJ1-1,CASSPGQSTVTEAFF,TGCGCCAGCAGCCCGGGACAGAGTACGGTCACTGAAGCTTTCTTT
TRBV5-4,-,-,TRBJ1-2,CASSGEGALINYGYTF,TGTGCCAGCAGCGGAGAGGGTGCCCTAATCAACTATGGCTACACCTTC
TRBV4-1,-,-,TRBJ2-5,CASSQGPGSPRETQYF,TGCGCCAGCAGCCAAGGACCGGGATCCCCTCGGGAGACCCAGTACTTC
TRBV19,TRBD1,-,TRBJ2-2,CASKDRVDGGELFF,TGTGCCAGTAAGGACAGGGTTGATGGCGGGGAGCTGTTTTTT
TRBV4-1,-,-,TRBJ1-4,CASSRQSLNEKLFF,TGCGCCAGCAGCCGACAGAGCCTTAATGAAAAACTGTTTTTT
TRBV7-2,-,-,TRBJ2-6,CASSLHSFQGANVLTF,TGTGCCAGCAGCTTACACTCCTTTCAAGGGGCCAACGTCCTGACTTTC
TRBV11-3,TRBD1,once,TRBJ2-7,CASSPSGTGVREQYF,TGTGCCAGCAGCCCTTCAGGGACAGGGGTGCGCGAGCAGTACTTC
TRBV21-1,-,-,TRBJ2-1,CASSNAKAYNEQFF,TGTGCCAGCAGCAACGCGAAAGCCTACAATGAGCAGTTCTTC
TRBV12-1,-,-,TRBJ2-1,CASSFLAGATSYNEQFF,TGTGCCAGCAGCTTTCTAGCGGGGGCAACATCCTACAATGAGCAGTTCTTC
TRBV4-1,-,-,TRBJ2-7,CASSLHGGRETLEQYF,TGCGCCAGCAGCCTCCACGGGGGACGGGAGACACTCGAGCAGTACTTC
TRBV6-6,-,-,TRBJ1-1,CASTPRQYTEAFF,TGTGCCAGCACCCCCCGGCAGTACACTGAAGCTTTCTTT
TRBV5-6,-,-,TRBJ1-5,CASSLVDSNQPQHF,TGTGCCAGCAGCTTGGTAGACAGCAATCAGCCCCAGCATTTT
TRBV6-5,-,-,TRBJ1-1,CASSYIVKGRMEAFF,TGTGCCAGCAGTTATATCGTGAAAGGGCGAATGGAAGCTTTCTTT
TRBV6-6,-,-,TRBJ1-6,CASSRDIFNSPLHF,TGTGCCAGCAGTCGGGACATTTTTAATTCACCCCTCCACTTT
TRBV4-2,-,once,TRBJ2-5,CASSQDLTQYF,TGTGCCAGCAGCCAAGATTTGACCCAGTACTTC
TRBV11-2,-,-,TRBJ2-7,CASSLSSGLREQYF,TGTGCCAGCAGCTTATCCAGCGGACTGAGGGAGCAGTACTTC
TRBV6-4,-,-,TRBJ1-6,CASSEQEINSPLHF,TGTGCCAGCAGTGAACAGGAGATCAATTCACCCCTCCACTTT
TRBV30,-,-,TRBJ2-7,CAWGRLPAYEQYF,TGTGCCTGGGGCCGTCTACCAGCCTACGAGCAGTACTTC
TRBV18,TRBD1,-,TRBJ1-2,CASSPSGQGVLYGYTF,TGTGCCAGCTCACCTTCGGGACAGGGCGTTCTCTATGGCTACACCTTC